Listed here is a single T cell receptor (beta chain). Its specificity is unknown. This sample was taken from a study of blood T cells in healthy people across ages. The study's findings and limits: The recorded TCR beta diversity per million T cells decreased in a roughly linear manner with age.

Combining a sample-barcoded 5' primer with a J-beta primer mix, a second PCR ran for roughly 6 to 11 cycles. TCRdb fed the 5' RACE reads into MiXCR, producing one record per CDR3 protein. Found here are hundreds of thousands of distinct CDR3 sequences, under 25% of them singletons; the top ten hold 3.6%. The germline V and J ends were trimmed by 0 bases and 0 bases, with 9 bases remaining between them. The germline CDR1 and CDR2 sequences are SGHRS and YFSETQ. The CDR3 is 15 residues long. The J gene is TRBJ1-1, the V gene TRBV5-1; D remains unclear. This clonotype was obtained from a man between 65 and 79 years old in good health. The sequenced sample consisted of blood. CDR3 DNA sequence: TGCGCCAGCAGCTTGGTGTTGGGGATGAACACTGAAGCTTTCTTT. This codes for CASSLVLGMNTEAFF.